This TCR beta chain was obtained from a study of beta chain features in type 1 diabetes. Points from the study as a whole: It was not settled here whether HLA type affects TCRB rearrangement. In all four CD4+ subsets, TCRB CDR3 length was significantly, moderately reduced in type 1 diabetes.

This clone was counted only a few times. Antigen specificity is unknown. The investigators reverse transcribed all of the isolated RNA, so they sequenced expressed TCRB transcripts. Profiling relied on immunoSEQ multiplex PCR, and the TCRdb table lists in-frame clones only, not all of them. The sample includes hundreds of thousands of clones, over 9.5% of them seen just once. Approximately 110 mL of blood, on average, came from one heparinised draw per donor. Sequenced material: naive CD4+ T cells from blood. This receptor was identified in a man aged 18-30 years in good health.

CDR3 region: CASSRTVPNTGELFF. The CDR3 bases are TGCGCCAGCAGCCGGACTGTACCGAACACCGGGGAGCTGTTTTTT. The chain is built from TRBV4-3 and TRBJ2-2, with D possibly matching TRBD2 (5 bases). CDR1 is LGHNA and CDR2 is YSLEER in the germline V gene. V was shortened by 4 bases and J by 0 bases, with 9 bases between the two germline ends. The CDR3 is 15 amino acids.